One and the same sample provided the 21 T cell receptor beta chains below, sequenced in a study of blood T cell repertoires in COVID-19. The protocol was immunoSEQ multiplex PCR, while the TCRdb copy is restricted to in-frame clones and leaves out a portion. This sample has roughly 390,000 clones, with around 85% found just once. Sequencing input: peripheral blood. These receptors were taken from a woman younger than 30 with acute or convalescent COVID-19.

CDR3 amino acids: CASSFRLAGYNEQFF. The CDR3 region has the DNA TGTGCCAGCAGTTTCCGACTAGCGGGGTACAATGAGCAGTTCTTC. The V and J genes are TRBV27 and TRBJ2-1; 11 bases fit TRBD2. CDR3 length equals 15 residues. Germline CDR1 reads MNHEY; CDR2 reads SMNVEV (reference sequence). The V and J ends lost 3 bases and 4 bases, in that order; junction bases with no gene match: 2.

The table lists this clone with a few counts. This rearrangement joins TRBV6-5 to TRBJ2-7, with 11 bases aligning to TRBD1. This CDR3 contains 15 residues. Unmatched junction bases numbered 6, after V lost 6 bases and J lost 2 bases. In germline, CDR1 is MNHEY, CDR2 SVGAGI. CDR3 DNA sequence: TGTGCCAGCAGCAATCCGGGACAGGGGGCCTACGAGCAGTACTTC. Protein sequence: CASSNPGQGAYEQYF.

V and J are TRBV27 and TRBJ1-2; TRBD1 is a possible D gene (5 bases). The V end lost 6 bases, the J end lost 6 bases, and 14 bases lay between the germline ends. There are 13 residues in the CDR3. CDR1 is MNHEY and CDR2 is SMNVEV in the germline V gene (reference sequence). CDR3 sequence reads: CASSGDFGHGYTF. CDR3 in DNA: TGTGCCAGCAGCGGGGACTTTGGTCATGGCTACACCTTC.

The chain links TRBV9 to TRBJ2-2; D is unclear. Germline CDR1 SGDLS, CDR2 YYNGEE. The CDR3 sequence is 17 residues long. V gave up 1 base and J gave up 0 bases, with 13 bases separating them. CDR3 protein: CASSVTPQQANTGELFF. CDR3 bases: TGTGCCAGCAGCGTAACCCCTCAACAAGCGAACACCGGGGAGCTGTTTTTT.

This chain uses TRBV29-1 with TRBJ2-7, with D perhaps TRBD2 (6 bases). The CDR3 spans 11 residues. Trimming cost V 7 bases and J 6 bases, with 13 bases left between them. Germline loops: CDR1 SQVTM, CDR2 ANQGSEA. CDR3 sequence (DNA): TGCAGCGCCCCGGAGGGGTCCGAGCAGTACTTC. Translated: CSAPEGSEQYF.

This rearrangement joins TRBV30 to TRBJ2-3; weak D call: TRBD2 (6 bases). Germline lookup yields CDR1 GTSNPN and CDR2 SVGIG (reference sequence). The V gene lost 4 bases and the J gene lost 4 bases, with 18 bases spanning the gap. The CDR3 loop spans 15 amino acids. The CDR3 here is CAWTGWDFKPDTQYF. CDR3 nucleotide sequence: TGTGCCTGGACGGGTTGGGACTTCAAGCCAGATACGCAGTATTTT.

The J gene is TRBJ1-4, the V gene TRBV6-5; possibly TRBD1 for D (5 bases). The CDR3 spans 13 residues. V lost 6 bases, J lost 8 bases, and 13 bases lay in between. The V gene's germline CDR1 is MNHEY and CDR2 SVGAGI. The CDR3 DNA sequence: TGTGCCAGCAGCCGGGGGGAGGGCGAAAAACTGTTTTTT. Translated: CASSRGEGEKLFF.

The chain uses TRBV2 and TRBJ1-6; 9 bases fit TRBD1. Germline CDR1 and CDR2: SNHLY and FYNNEI. V lost 6 bases, J lost 4 bases, and 4 bases stayed unmatched. CDR3 size: 15 residues. The chain's CDR3 is CASSRDRAYNSPLHF. DNA for the CDR3: TGTGCCAGCAGCCGGGACAGGGCATATAATTCACCCCTCCACTTT.

The chain recombines TRBV16 with TRBJ2-7, with D unclear. The ends were cut back, 0 bases at V and 5 bases at J, with 8 bases in the middle. Germline loops: CDR1 KGHSY, CDR2 FQNENV. The CDR3 runs 13 residues. CDR3 in DNA: TGTGCCAGCAGCCAATCCTTAATTGACGAGCAGTACTTC. As protein: CASSQSLIDEQYF. The full variable domain, completed using reference TRBV16 and TRBJ2-7, is GEEVAQTPKHLVRGEGQKAKLYCAPIKGHSYVFWYQQVLKNEFKFLISFQNENVFDETGMPKERFSAKCLPNSPCSLEIQATKLEDSAVYFCASSQSLIDEQYFGPGTRLTVT.

The chain employs TRBV19 and TRBJ2-5; D perhaps matches TRBD2 (6 bases). The germline V and J ends were trimmed by 7 bases and 5 bases, with 20 bases remaining between them. Per germline, CDR1 LNHDA and CDR2 SQIVND (reference sequence). The CDR3 runs to 15 residues. The CDR3 region has the DNA TGTGCCAGTACCCCACGTGGAGGGCGTTGGGAGACCCAGTACTTC. This translates into CASTPRGGRWETQYF.

CDR3 nucleotides: TGTGCCAGTAGTATCCCAGGGCGGATTGATCAGCCCCAGCATTTT. This encodes CASSIPGRIDQPQHF. The gene calls are TRBV19 and TRBJ1-5; D is perhaps TRBD1 (5 bases). This CDR3 comprises 15 residues. Germline V lookup: CDR1 LNHDA, CDR2 SQIVND (reference sequence). Trimming shortened V by 3 bases and J by 5 bases, and 14 bases separated the two germline ends.

This clone was seen a few times. V is TRBV6-6 and J is TRBJ1-2; D is possibly TRBD1 (6 bases). Trimming stripped 7 bases from V and 12 bases from J, with 18 bases between. Germline loops: CDR1 MNHNY, CDR2 SVGAGI (reference sequence). This CDR3 region has 12 residues. The CDR3 nucleotides read TGTGCCAGCATTCAACCCGGCAAGGGGGACACCTTC. It specifies CASIQPGKGDTF.

The rearrangement links TRBV3-1 (or the pseudogene TRBV3-2) to TRBJ2-3, with 16 bases matching TRBD2. This CDR3 has 18 amino acids. V shed 4 bases, J shed 2 bases, and the junction held 6 bases outside the gene matches. In germline, CDR1 is LGHDT, CDR2 YNNKEL (reference sequence). The CDR3 spells CASSLGLAGGLTTDTQYF. CDR3 nucleotide sequence: TGTGCCAGCAGCCTGGGACTAGCGGGGGGGTTGACCACAGATACGCAGTATTTT.

V gene TRBV7-8 combines with J gene TRBJ2-1; possible D gene TRBD2, 5 bases. This CDR3 spans 16 amino acids. Germline CDR1 SGHVS, CDR2 FQNEAQ. Trimming shortened V by 6 bases and J by 6 bases, and 21 bases separated the two germline ends. CDR3: CASSPLGRGNFNEQFF. CDR3 bases: TGTGCCAGCAGTCCCCTTGGACGGGGAAATTTCAATGAGCAGTTCTTC.

The chain joins TRBV2 to TRBJ1-4; 9 bases agree with TRBD1. The CDR3 sequence is 14 residues long. The J segment lost 4 bases and the V segment lost 6 bases, leaving 3 bases of the junction unmatched. Germline values: CDR1 SNHLY, CDR2 FYNNEI. The CDR3 spells CASREDRGNEKLFF. In DNA form, the CDR3 reads TGTGCCAGCAGGGAGGACAGGGGTAATGAAAAACTGTTTTTT.

The V and J genes are TRBV27 and TRBJ1-2; possibly TRBD1 for D (6 bases). Germline V gene sequence: CDR1 MNHEY, CDR2 SMNVEV (reference sequence). The CDR3 is 13 residues long. The ends were cut back, 4 bases at V and 8 bases at J, with 14 bases in the middle. The CDR3 DNA is TGTGCCAGCAGTTCAAGGGGGTGGGGAGGCTACACCTTC. It encodes CASSSRGWGGYTF.

This clone was seen more than once but under ten times. The rearrangement uses TRBV19 and TRBJ1-5; D ambiguous. Trimming pared 4 bases from V and 5 bases from J, leaving 9 bases between. CDR1 and CDR2 from the germline V gene are LNHDA and SQIVND (reference sequence). The CDR3 consists of 13 residues. In nucleotides, the CDR3 is TGTGCCAGTAGTAGGCCAGTTGATCAGCCCCAGCATTTT. Protein product: CASSRPVDQPQHF.

The chain links TRBV11-1 to TRBJ2-7, with a weak D call TRBD1 (5 bases). Germline V gene sequence: CDR1 SGHAT, CDR2 FQDESV (reference sequence). The V end lost 5 bases, the J end lost 3 bases, and 14 bases lay between the germline ends. The length of the CDR3 is 14 residues. For the CDR3, the DNA is TGTGCCAGCAGCCCAGGGTGGGCAGACTACGAGCAGTACTTC. It translates to CASSPGWADYEQYF.

V is TRBV20-1 and J is TRBJ2-7, with D perhaps matching TRBD1 (5 bases). This CDR3 region has 12 residues. Germline V gene lookup returns CDR1 DFQATT and CDR2 SNEGSKA (reference sequence). The V end lost 3 bases, the J end lost 6 bases, and 12 bases lay between the germline ends. The CDR3 loop is CSASGDRREQYF. The DNA for the CDR3 is TGCAGTGCTAGTGGTGACAGACGCGAGCAGTACTTC.

This chain joins TRBV7-9 and TRBJ1-1; tentatively, D is TRBD1 (6 bases). The CDR3 contains 14 residues. Per the germline V gene, CDR1 is SEHNR and CDR2 is FQNEAQ (reference sequence). Trimming shortened V by 5 bases and J by 11 bases, and 21 bases separated the two germline ends. The DNA of the CDR3 is TGTGCCAGCAGCATCAGGGGCATTTTCTATGGGGCTTTCTTT. This encodes CASSIRGIFYGAFF.

The chain recombines TRBV18 with TRBJ1-1; 11 nucleotides line up with TRBD1. Germline V gene data show CDR1 as KGHSH and CDR2 as LQKENI. V shed 3 bases, J shed 1 base, and the junction held 10 bases outside the gene matches. The CDR3 contains 18 residues. Written as DNA, the CDR3 is TGTGCCAGCTCACCGCTCGTGGGACAGGGGGATCGGAACACTGAAGCTTTCTTT. Translating it yields CASSPLVGQGDRNTEAFF. The full variable domain, with the rest looked up from reference TRBV18 and TRBJ1-1, is NAGVMQNPRHLVRRRGQEARLRCSPMKGHSHVYWYRQLPEEGLKFMVYLQKENIIDESGMPKERFSAEFPKEGPSILRIQQVVRGDSAAYFCASSPLVGQGDRNTEAFFGQGTRLTVV.